This T cell receptor (beta chain) was documented in a study of CD8 T cells in Susac syndrome. Study-wide results and limits: The study recognized that the number of individuals in its TCR sequencing and HLA analysis was relatively small.

Sequencing targeted TCR beta in T cells from blood (CD8+ and CD4+). The TEMRA cells underwent FACS enrichment, while the CD8+ and CD4+ T cells underwent negative isolation. Of note for this clonotype: Its antigen is undetermined.

After extraction with the RNeasy kit, roughly 0.45 to 1 ug of the RNA was reverse transcribed using random hexamers. An immunoSEQ multiplex PCR generated amplified TCR beta CDR3 products spanning 54 Vbeta and 13 Jbeta. From the immunoSEQ multiplex PCR reads, TCRdb called clonotypes with MiXCR, one entry per CDR3 protein. Here the sample spans fewer than 35,000 distinct CDR3 sequences, less than 95% being singletons. The sequence was obtained from a human donor in good health. What was sequenced was CD8+ T cells from PBMCs.

The CDR3 DNA reads as TGTGCCATCAGTTCGGGGGGTAGCACAGATACGCAGTATTTT. Amino acid sequence: CAISSGGSTDTQYF. The genes are TRBV10-3 and TRBJ2-3; the match to TRBD2 covers 7 bases. This CDR3 is 14 amino acids long. V lost 5 bases to trimming and J lost 0 bases; unmatched junction nucleotides: 2. Germline V CDR1 and CDR2: ENHRY, SYGVKD.